Given below is one TCR beta chain in context. Its antigen is not identified. This specimen comes from a study of radiotherapy plus CTLA-4 blockade in lung cancer. Study at large: Objective responses emerged in 18% of patients, and 31% attained disease control. Whole-study findings and limits: In blood, tumor-derived TCR clones expanded after radiotherapy plus ipilimumab.

Focal radiation was given together with CTLA-4 blockade (ipilimumab) to patients with chemo-refractory metastatic non-small-cell lung cancer. CDR1 and CDR2 from the germline V gene are MNHEY and SMNVEV (reference sequence). The CDR3 is 12 residues long. Trimming left V 6 bases short and J 4 bases short, with 9 bases between. Data came from immunoSEQ multiplex PCR; TCRdb stores just in-frame clones and leaves some out. The data show 70,000 to 90,000 clones, roughly 79% seen once. The J gene is TRBJ1-1, the V gene TRBV27; D gene ambiguous. This receptor was obtained from a human donor with non-small cell lung cancer whose response to radiotherapy plus ipilimumab could not be evaluated. Some clones in this sample may be carry-over from other donors' samples. This specimen was peripheral blood, taken from a patient treated with radiotherapy plus ipilimumab. The CDR3 reads CASSRGFTEAFF. The CDR3 nucleotides read TGTGCCAGCAGCCGCGGGTTCACTGAAGCTTTCTTT.